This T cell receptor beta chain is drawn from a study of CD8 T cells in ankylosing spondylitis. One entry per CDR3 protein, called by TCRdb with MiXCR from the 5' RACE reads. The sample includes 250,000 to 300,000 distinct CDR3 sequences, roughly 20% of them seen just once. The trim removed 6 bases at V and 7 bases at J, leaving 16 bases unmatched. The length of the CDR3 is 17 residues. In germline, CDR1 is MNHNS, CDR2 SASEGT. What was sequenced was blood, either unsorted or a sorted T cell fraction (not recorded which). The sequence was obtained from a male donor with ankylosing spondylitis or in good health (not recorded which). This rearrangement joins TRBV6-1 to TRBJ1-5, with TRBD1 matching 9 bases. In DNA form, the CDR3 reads TGTGCCAGCAGCCCACATCTGGGACAGGGCCTCAGGCAGCCCCAGCATTTT. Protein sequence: CASSPHLGQGLRQPQHF.